This section outlines one T cell receptor (beta chain) sequence together with its context. This clonotype was counted many times. Its specific antigen is unknown. No much larger clone is present one base from it, and per-base qualities are unavailable. The data belong to a study of blood T cells in healthy people across ages (dated by TCRdb to between 2014 and 2016). About the study as a whole: In model experiments, template switching captured about one uniquely barcoded TCR beta cDNA molecule for every two T cells. Age-related changes in TCR beta repertoire diversity were measured in the study by deep sequencing normalized with unique cDNA molecular identifiers. The donors were split into four age groups: young (average around 15 years), middle-aged (more than 35), aged (more than 60) and long-lived (under 90). To avoid experimental bias, donors of different ages were distributed randomly across sequencing lanes. Two additional independent replicas of 1 million unique cDNA reads from the same blood draw were analyzed for two donors (one aged 18 to 30 and one aged 80 or older).

CDR1 and CDR2 are drawn from the germline V gene: SGHRS, YFSETQ. V drops 0 bases and J drops 2 bases, leaving 7 bases in between. The CDR3 numbers 14 residues from cysteine through phenylalanine. The read is trimmed to its CDR3 DNA, 42 bases read in frame from base 1. Overall study outcomes, separate from this receptor: Observed TCR beta diversity per million T cells fell roughly linearly with age, and a significant reduction was already apparent by age about 43. Bulk unsorted PBMC profiling prevented conclusive comparison of naive and antigen-experienced compartments. Estimates of total diversity based on one million sequenced T cells were considered lower bounds and underestimates. The percentage of naive T cells measured by flow cytometry correlated strongly with observed TCR beta diversity. The long-lived group showed more naive CD4+ T cells, fewer expanded clones and increased TCR diversity than the aged group, suggesting age selection. The CMV infection status of donors was not known, potentially confounding age-related changes in expanded clonotypes.

The library was made by 5' RACE. Sequencing was performed on an Illumina HiSeq 2500. The second PCR ran for about 6 to 12 cycles and used a J-beta primer mix along with a sample-barcoded 5' primer. A template-switch 5' adaptor carrying 12 random nucleotides introduced a unique molecular identifier onto each TCR beta cDNA molecule. Each sample yielded at least 2.5 million CDR3-containing paired-end reads. All of the RNA was converted into first-strand cDNA using the Mint cDNA synthesis kit, with a TRBC-specific oligonucleotide serving as the primer. After uracil-DNA glycosylase treatment, a first 18-cycle PCR used universal primers M1SS and BC2_uni_R on all cDNA. The study's own analysis went as follows. For normalization, 1 million high-quality reads were randomly selected from each sample, with every read carrying a distinct molecular identifier. Instead of being binned into consensus sequences, reads with shared molecular identifiers were discarded. MiTCR, with a Q25 quality threshold and the strictest error-elimination algorithm, was used for CDR3 identification, clonotype clustering and error correction. Lower-bound total TCR beta diversity was estimated with a nonparametric unseen species model using Euler transformation. TCRdb handled the public reads itself, with Q25 trimming in fastp and clone calling in MiXCR, and kept productive beta chains. Every entry covers one CDR3 protein and lists the most common genes and DNA from its rows. TCRdb, not the authors, supplied the V and J calls. The table for this sample lists around 870,000 distinct CDR3 sequences; around 28% of them were counted only once. The ten biggest clones cover roughly 17% of the sample.

The donors were roughly 39 Caucasian individuals from Russia, aged about 6 to 95 years, who were systemically healthy. Roughly 11 milliliters of peripheral blood were drawn from each donor into EDTA-treated Vacutainer tubes. Ficoll-Paque density-gradient centrifugation was used to isolate PBMCs, with at least 6 million obtained per sample. Total RNA was extracted from PBMCs with Trizol reagent, with at least 5.5 micrograms obtained per sample. For every donor, an aliquot of PBMCs went through flow cytometry to measure the percentages of naive CD45RAhigh/CD27high T cells. The sequence was obtained from a woman aged 80 or over in good health. The rearrangement combines TRBV5-1 with TRBJ2-3; TRBD2 might be the D gene, on 6 matching bases. The sequenced material came from blood. CDR3 region: CASSLADYTDTQYF. The nucleotides read TGCGCCAGCAGCTTGGCGGACTACACAGATACGCAGTATTTT.